This TCR beta chain was identified in a study of cytomegalovirus exposure and HLA in healthy donors. Study context: An earlier analysis identified 120 million or so unique TCR beta sequences in about 200 million T cells. The study, taken as a whole, reports: Later analysis showed most CMV-associated TCR beta chains appearing HLA-restricted.

Donors likely had unrecorded immune exposures despite being nominally healthy when sampled. This clone was seen a few times. The antigen remains unidentified. The PCR contained 60 Vbeta and 13 Jbeta primers. Assay used: immunoSEQ multiplex PCR; TCRdb lists only in-frame clones, some missing. The table lists approximately 130,000 clones, approximately 64% of them singletons, with 2% to 3% in the top ten. There are 15 residues in the CDR3. Per the germline V gene, CDR1 is MGHDK and CDR2 is SYGVNS. With 4 bases removed from V and 8 bases from J, the gap between germline ends came to 18 bases. The sequence was obtained from a woman aged 40 to 50 in good health and CMV-seronegative. The chain carries TRBV25-1 and TRBJ2-1; D possibly corresponds to TRBD1 (6 bases). Sequencing used PBMCs. The CDR3 nucleotides are TGTGCCAGCAGTGGGGGGCTGCCCAGAACGGATGAGCAGTTCTTC. Translated: CASSGGLPRTDEQFF.